These T cell receptor beta chains were read from a single sample in a study of beta chain features in type 1 diabetes. Libraries were prepared by immunoSEQ multiplex PCR; TCRdb keeps only in-frame clonotypes and omits some of them. This sample has approximately 150,000 clones, with less than 11% found just once. Sequenced input: naive CD4+ T cells from blood. The receptors were sampled from a man younger than 30 in good health. Both conserved end residues are part of each CDR3. Each record gives: J gene, clone size, V gene, D gene, CDR3 DNA, CDR3 protein. The D gene is left open where the match is weak. Size tells how often a clone was seen (once, few, many) or the class of an expanded clone, and some rows leave it out.

j_gene: TRBJ2-2
abundance: few
v_gene: TRBV7-8
d_gene: TRBD2
CDR3nt: TGTGCCAGCAGCTCCCTAGCGGGGCCGAACACCGGGGAGCTGTTTTTT
CDR3aa: CASSSLAGPNTGELFF

j_gene: TRBJ2-5
abundance: few
v_gene: TRBV18
d_gene: NA
CDR3nt: TGTGCCAGCTCACCAGAGGGCCAAGAGACCCAGTACTTC
CDR3aa: CASSPEGQETQYF

j_gene: TRBJ2-3
abundance: NA
v_gene: TRBV1
d_gene: NA
CDR3nt: TGCACCAGCAGCCCCCCCATTTCAGGAACAGATACGCAGTATTTT
CDR3aa: CTSSPPISGTDTQYF

j_gene: TRBJ1-4
abundance: NA
v_gene: TRBV25-1
d_gene: NA
CDR3nt: TGTGCCAGCAGTGTAAGCAAAACCGCAACTAATGAAAAACTGTTTTTT
CDR3aa: CASSVSKTATNEKLFF

j_gene: TRBJ2-7
abundance: few
v_gene: TRBV30
d_gene: NA
CDR3nt: TGTGCCTGGAGTCACCCCGACAGGAAACGCTCCTACGAGCAGTACTTC
CDR3aa: CAWSHPDRKRSYEQYF

j_gene: TRBJ1-6
abundance: NA
v_gene: TRBV11-2
d_gene: TRBD1
CDR3nt: TGTGCCAGCAGGCCAACAGGGGGCTCGAATTCACCCCTCCACTTT
CDR3aa: CASRPTGGSNSPLHF

j_gene: TRBJ1-1
abundance: NA
v_gene: TRBV5-1
d_gene: TRBD1
CDR3nt: TGCGCCAGCAGCCCGGGACAGGGGACCACTGAAGCTTTCTTT
CDR3aa: CASSPGQGTTEAFF

j_gene: TRBJ2-7
abundance: NA
v_gene: TRBV6-5
d_gene: TRBD2
CDR3nt: TGTGCCAGCAGTTATAACGGACTAGACTCCTACGAGCAGTACTTC
CDR3aa: CASSYNGLDSYEQYF

j_gene: TRBJ1-3
abundance: many
v_gene: TRBV30
d_gene: NA
CDR3nt: TGTGCCTGGAGTGCCTCCGAGAGTGGAAACACCATATATTTT
CDR3aa: CAWSASESGNTIYF

j_gene: TRBJ1-2
abundance: NA
v_gene: TRBV18
d_gene: TRBD1
CDR3nt: TGTGCCAGCTCACCCACAGGGGACGGCTACACCTTC
CDR3aa: CASSPTGDGYTF

j_gene: TRBJ2-1
abundance: NA
v_gene: TRBV19
d_gene: NA
CDR3nt: TGTGCCAGTAGGAACAGAGCCGATGAGCAGTTCTTC
CDR3aa: CASRNRADEQFF

j_gene: TRBJ2-1
abundance: few
v_gene: TRBV11-2
d_gene: TRBD1
CDR3nt: TGTGCCAGCAGCGCCTCCGGGACAGCGGAGAAGGAGCAGTTCTTC
CDR3aa: CASSASGTAEKEQFF

j_gene: TRBJ2-5
abundance: NA
v_gene: TRBV19
d_gene: NA
CDR3nt: TGTGCCAGTAGTAAACCACAGGGCTATGAGACCCAGTACTTC
CDR3aa: CASSKPQGYETQYF

j_gene: TRBJ1-5
abundance: few
v_gene: TRBV19
d_gene: NA
CDR3nt: TGTGCCAGTAGTATAGCGGTTCGCAACGGGCAGCCCCAGCATTTT
CDR3aa: CASSIAVRNGQPQHF

j_gene: TRBJ2-3
abundance: NA
v_gene: TRBV29-1
d_gene: NA
CDR3nt: TGCAGCGTTGAAGTGCTAGCAAGTGATACGCAGTATTTT
CDR3aa: CSVEVLASDTQYF

j_gene: TRBJ2-1
abundance: few
v_gene: TRBV11-2
d_gene: TRBD1
CDR3nt: TGTGCCAGCAGCTTAGAAGGGACAGGGGGTGAGCAGTTCTTC
CDR3aa: CASSLEGTGGEQFF

j_gene: TRBJ2-5
abundance: many
v_gene: TRBV10-3
d_gene: TRBD1
CDR3nt: TGTGCCATCAGGGACTGGGACAGGGGTTCGGAGACCCAGTACTTC
CDR3aa: CAIRDWDRGSETQYF

j_gene: TRBJ1-5
abundance: NA
v_gene: TRBV6-5
d_gene: TRBD1
CDR3nt: TGTGCCAGCAGTAGACAGGGGGAAAATCAGCCCCAGCATTTT
CDR3aa: CASSRQGENQPQHF

j_gene: TRBJ2-5
abundance: few
v_gene: TRBV7-9
d_gene: NA
CDR3nt: TGTGCCAGCAGCTTAAACAGTGGGGAGACCCAGTACTTC
CDR3aa: CASSLNSGETQYF

j_gene: TRBJ2-7
abundance: many
v_gene: TRBV7-2
d_gene: NA
CDR3nt: TGTGCCAGCAGTGCGAGGGGGGGCGCCTACGAGCAGTACTTC
CDR3aa: CASSARGGAYEQYF

j_gene: TRBJ2-1
abundance: few
v_gene: TRBV28
d_gene: TRBD1
CDR3nt: TGTGCCAGCAGTTTATACCCGGACAGGGTCCTCAATGAGCAGTTCTTC
CDR3aa: CASSLYPDRVLNEQFF

j_gene: TRBJ2-5
abundance: few
v_gene: TRBV9
d_gene: TRBD1
CDR3nt: TGTGCCAGCAGCGTAGCTCCGACAGGGAGACAAGAGACCCAGTACTTC
CDR3aa: CASSVAPTGRQETQYF

j_gene: TRBJ2-7
abundance: NA
v_gene: TRBV5-1
d_gene: NA
CDR3nt: TGCGCCAGCAGCCAGATTTCAGCCACAGGCTCCTACGAGCAGTACTTC
CDR3aa: CASSQISATGSYEQYF

j_gene: TRBJ1-4
abundance: few
v_gene: TRBV30
d_gene: NA
CDR3nt: TGTGCCTGGAGTGTTGGGAGCTCTAATGAAAAACTGTTTTTT
CDR3aa: CAWSVGSSNEKLFF

j_gene: TRBJ1-1
abundance: NA
v_gene: TRBV6-6
d_gene: NA
CDR3nt: TGTGCCAGCAGTTTCCCTAGTCCGAACACTGAAGCTTTCTTT
CDR3aa: CASSFPSPNTEAFF

j_gene: TRBJ2-7
abundance: NA
v_gene: TRBV6-5
d_gene: TRBD2
CDR3nt: TGTGCCAGTGGGAGGACGAGCGGGGGGGCATTCGAGCAGTACTTC
CDR3aa: CASGRTSGGAFEQYF

j_gene: TRBJ1-5
abundance: NA
v_gene: TRBV27
d_gene: TRBD1
CDR3nt: TGTGCCAGCAGTTCCCGCCCGGGACAGGGTTTCGTGCAGCCCCAGCATTTT
CDR3aa: CASSSRPGQGFVQPQHF

j_gene: TRBJ2-3
abundance: many
v_gene: TRBV29-1
d_gene: NA
CDR3nt: TGCAGCGTTGAGTCCCGAGTTAGCACAGATACGCAGTATTTT
CDR3aa: CSVESRVSTDTQYF

j_gene: TRBJ2-2
abundance: NA
v_gene: TRBV18
d_gene: TRBD1
CDR3nt: TGTGCCAGCTCACCTCCACAGGGGTTGAACACCGGGGAGCTGTTTTTT
CDR3aa: CASSPPQGLNTGELFF

j_gene: TRBJ2-3
abundance: few
v_gene: TRBV28
d_gene: NA
CDR3nt: TGTGCCAGCAGATCCTCTAGCACGCATACGCAGTATTTT
CDR3aa: CASRSSSTHTQYF

j_gene: TRBJ2-5
abundance: NA
v_gene: TRBV7-2
d_gene: NA
CDR3nt: TGTGCCAGCAGCCCCCGGTTCAGAGGGGAGACCCAGTACTTC
CDR3aa: CASSPRFRGETQYF

j_gene: TRBJ1-2
abundance: NA
v_gene: TRBV19
d_gene: NA
CDR3nt: TGTGCCAGTAGTTTCCGACCAGGGGATGGCTACACCTTC
CDR3aa: CASSFRPGDGYTF

j_gene: TRBJ2-5
abundance: few
v_gene: TRBV5-1
d_gene: NA
CDR3nt: TGCGCCAGCAGCTTACAACCGGGACTTCAAGAGACCCAGTACTTC
CDR3aa: CASSLQPGLQETQYF

j_gene: TRBJ2-5
abundance: NA
v_gene: TRBV28
d_gene: NA
CDR3nt: TGTGCCAGCAGTTTTTTTCAGGGTGTCGAGACCCAGTACTTC
CDR3aa: CASSFFQGVETQYF

j_gene: TRBJ1-1
abundance: few
v_gene: TRBV6-5
d_gene: NA
CDR3nt: TGTGCCAGCAGTTACGACGGGGTCACTGAAGCTTTCTTT
CDR3aa: CASSYDGVTEAFF

j_gene: TRBJ1-2
abundance: many
v_gene: TRBV4-2
d_gene: NA
CDR3nt: TGTGCCAGCAGCCAAGACGGGTACTATGGCTACACCTTC
CDR3aa: CASSQDGYYGYTF

j_gene: TRBJ2-7
abundance: NA
v_gene: TRBV18
d_gene: TRBD1
CDR3nt: TGTGCCAGCTCACTCTCCGGGACAGGGCCCTCCTACGAGCAGTACTTC
CDR3aa: CASSLSGTGPSYEQYF

j_gene: TRBJ2-2
abundance: few
v_gene: TRBV7-8
d_gene: TRBD1
CDR3nt: TGTGCCAGCAGTCCGGGACAGGGAGCCACCGGGGAGCTGTTTTTT
CDR3aa: CASSPGQGATGELFF